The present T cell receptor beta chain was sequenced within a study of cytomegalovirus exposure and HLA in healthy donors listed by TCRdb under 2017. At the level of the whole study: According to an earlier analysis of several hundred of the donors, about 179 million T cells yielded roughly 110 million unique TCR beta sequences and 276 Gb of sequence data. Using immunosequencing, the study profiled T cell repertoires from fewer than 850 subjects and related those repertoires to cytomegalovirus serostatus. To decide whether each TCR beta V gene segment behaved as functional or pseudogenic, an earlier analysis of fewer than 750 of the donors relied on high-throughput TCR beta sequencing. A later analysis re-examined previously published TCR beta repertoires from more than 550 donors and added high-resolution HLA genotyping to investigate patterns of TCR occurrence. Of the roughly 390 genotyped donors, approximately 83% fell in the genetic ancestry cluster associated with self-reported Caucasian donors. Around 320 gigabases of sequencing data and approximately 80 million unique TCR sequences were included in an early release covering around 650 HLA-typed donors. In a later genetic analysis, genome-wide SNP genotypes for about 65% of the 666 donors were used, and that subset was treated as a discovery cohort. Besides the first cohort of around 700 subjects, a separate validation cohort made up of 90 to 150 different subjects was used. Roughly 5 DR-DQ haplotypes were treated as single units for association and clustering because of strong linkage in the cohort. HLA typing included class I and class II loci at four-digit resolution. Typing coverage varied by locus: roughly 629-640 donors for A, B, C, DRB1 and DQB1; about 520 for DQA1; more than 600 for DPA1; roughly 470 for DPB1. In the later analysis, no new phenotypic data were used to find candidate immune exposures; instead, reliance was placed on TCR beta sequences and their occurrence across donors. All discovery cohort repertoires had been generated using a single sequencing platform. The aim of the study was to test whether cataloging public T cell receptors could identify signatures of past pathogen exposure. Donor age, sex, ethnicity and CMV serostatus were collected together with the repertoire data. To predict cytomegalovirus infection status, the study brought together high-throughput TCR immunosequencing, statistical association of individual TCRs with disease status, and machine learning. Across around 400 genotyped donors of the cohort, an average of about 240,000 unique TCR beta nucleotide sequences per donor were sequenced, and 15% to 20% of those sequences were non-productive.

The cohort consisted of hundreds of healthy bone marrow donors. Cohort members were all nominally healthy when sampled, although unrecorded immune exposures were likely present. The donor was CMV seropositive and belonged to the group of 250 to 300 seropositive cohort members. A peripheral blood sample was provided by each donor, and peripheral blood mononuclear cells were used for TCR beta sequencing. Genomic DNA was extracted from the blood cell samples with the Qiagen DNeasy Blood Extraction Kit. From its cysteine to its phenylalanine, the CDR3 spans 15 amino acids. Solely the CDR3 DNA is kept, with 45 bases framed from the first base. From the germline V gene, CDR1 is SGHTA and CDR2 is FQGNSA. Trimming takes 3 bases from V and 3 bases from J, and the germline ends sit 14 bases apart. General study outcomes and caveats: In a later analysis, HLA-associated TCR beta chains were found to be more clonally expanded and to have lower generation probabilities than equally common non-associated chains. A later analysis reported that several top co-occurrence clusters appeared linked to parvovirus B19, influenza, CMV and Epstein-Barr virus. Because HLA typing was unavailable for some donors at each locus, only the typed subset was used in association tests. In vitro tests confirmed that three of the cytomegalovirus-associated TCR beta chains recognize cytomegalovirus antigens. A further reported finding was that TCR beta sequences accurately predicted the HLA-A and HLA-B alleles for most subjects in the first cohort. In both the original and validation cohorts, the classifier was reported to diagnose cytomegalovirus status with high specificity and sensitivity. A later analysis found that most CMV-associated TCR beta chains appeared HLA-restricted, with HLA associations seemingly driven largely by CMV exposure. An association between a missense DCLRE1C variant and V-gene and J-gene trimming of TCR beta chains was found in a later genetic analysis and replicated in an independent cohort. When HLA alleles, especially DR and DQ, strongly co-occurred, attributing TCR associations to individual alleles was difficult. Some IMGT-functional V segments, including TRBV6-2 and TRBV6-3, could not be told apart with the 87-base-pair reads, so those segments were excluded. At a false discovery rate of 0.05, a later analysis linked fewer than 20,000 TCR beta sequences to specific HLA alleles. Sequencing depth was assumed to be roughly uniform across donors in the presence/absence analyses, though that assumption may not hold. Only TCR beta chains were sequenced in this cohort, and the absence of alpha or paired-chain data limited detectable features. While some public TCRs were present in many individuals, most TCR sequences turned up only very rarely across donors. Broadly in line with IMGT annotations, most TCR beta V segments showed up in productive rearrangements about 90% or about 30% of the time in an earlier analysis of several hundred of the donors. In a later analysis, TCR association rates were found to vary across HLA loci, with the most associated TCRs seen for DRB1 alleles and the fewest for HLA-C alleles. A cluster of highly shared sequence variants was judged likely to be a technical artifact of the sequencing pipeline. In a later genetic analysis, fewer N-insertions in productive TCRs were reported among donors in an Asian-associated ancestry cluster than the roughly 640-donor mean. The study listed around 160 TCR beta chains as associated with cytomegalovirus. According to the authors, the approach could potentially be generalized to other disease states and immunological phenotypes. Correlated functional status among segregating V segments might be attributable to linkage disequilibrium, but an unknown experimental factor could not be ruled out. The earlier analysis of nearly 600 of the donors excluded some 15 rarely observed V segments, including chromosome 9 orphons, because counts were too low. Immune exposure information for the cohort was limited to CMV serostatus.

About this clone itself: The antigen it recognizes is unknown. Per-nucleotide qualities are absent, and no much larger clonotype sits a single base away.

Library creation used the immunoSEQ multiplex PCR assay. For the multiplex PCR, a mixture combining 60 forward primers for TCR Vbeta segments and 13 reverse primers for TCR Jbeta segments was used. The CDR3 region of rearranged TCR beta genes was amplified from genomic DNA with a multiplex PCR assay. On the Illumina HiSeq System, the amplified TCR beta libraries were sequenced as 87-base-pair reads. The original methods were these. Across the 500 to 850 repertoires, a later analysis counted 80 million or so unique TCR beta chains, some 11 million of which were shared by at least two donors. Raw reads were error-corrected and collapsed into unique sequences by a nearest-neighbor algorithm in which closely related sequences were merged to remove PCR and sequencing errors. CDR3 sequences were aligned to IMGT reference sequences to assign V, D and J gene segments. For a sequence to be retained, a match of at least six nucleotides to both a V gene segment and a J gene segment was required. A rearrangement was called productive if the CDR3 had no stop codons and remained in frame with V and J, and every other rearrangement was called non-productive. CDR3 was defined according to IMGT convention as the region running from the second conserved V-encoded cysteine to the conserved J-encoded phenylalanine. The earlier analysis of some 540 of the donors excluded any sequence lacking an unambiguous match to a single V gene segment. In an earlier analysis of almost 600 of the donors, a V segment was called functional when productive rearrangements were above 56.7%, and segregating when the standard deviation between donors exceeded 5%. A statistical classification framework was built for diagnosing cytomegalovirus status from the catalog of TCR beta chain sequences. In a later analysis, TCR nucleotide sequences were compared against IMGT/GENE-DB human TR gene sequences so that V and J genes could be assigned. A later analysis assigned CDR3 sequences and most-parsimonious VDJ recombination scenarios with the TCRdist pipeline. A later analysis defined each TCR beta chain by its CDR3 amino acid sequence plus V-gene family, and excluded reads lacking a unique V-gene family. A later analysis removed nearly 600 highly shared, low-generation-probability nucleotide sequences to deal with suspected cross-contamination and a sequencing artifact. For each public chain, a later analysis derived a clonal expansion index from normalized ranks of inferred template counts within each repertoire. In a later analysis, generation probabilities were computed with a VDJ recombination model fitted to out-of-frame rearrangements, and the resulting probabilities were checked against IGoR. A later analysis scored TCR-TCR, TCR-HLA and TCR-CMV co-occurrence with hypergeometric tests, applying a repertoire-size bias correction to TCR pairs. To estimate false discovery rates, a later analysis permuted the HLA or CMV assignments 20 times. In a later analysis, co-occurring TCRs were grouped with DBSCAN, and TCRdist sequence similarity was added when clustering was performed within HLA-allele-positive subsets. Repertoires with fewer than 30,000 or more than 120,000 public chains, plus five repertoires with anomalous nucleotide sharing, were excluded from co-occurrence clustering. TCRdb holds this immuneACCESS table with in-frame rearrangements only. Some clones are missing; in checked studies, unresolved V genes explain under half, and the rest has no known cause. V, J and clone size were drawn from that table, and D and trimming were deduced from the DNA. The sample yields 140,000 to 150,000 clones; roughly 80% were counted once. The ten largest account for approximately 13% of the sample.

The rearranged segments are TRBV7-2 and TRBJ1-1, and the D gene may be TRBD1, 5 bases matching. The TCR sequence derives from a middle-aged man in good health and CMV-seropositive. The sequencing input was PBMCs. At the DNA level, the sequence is TGTGCCAGCAGCTTCGGGCAGGGTAGGCACACTGAAGCTTTCTTT. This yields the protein CASSFGQGRHTEAFF.